Shown below are 23 T cell receptor beta chains from a single sample sequenced in a study of metastatic and nonmetastatic thyroid tumors. No treatment of any kind had been given to any patient before thyroid surgery. TCRdb reanalyzed the PCR reads via MiXCR. The sample lists approximately 22,000 clones; around 30% were seen once. Sequencing was carried out using blood. The receptors were gathered from a female donor with papillary thyroid cancer or a benign thyroid nodule (not recorded which). Some clones in this sample may be carry-over from other donors' samples.

This clone has at least ten counts. V usage is TRBV7-8 and J usage is TRBJ1-1; no clear D. Looked up from germline, CDR1 is SGHVS and CDR2 is FQNEAQ. The CDR3 sequence is 14 residues long. V was trimmed by 7 bases and J by 2 bases, leaving 14 bases between them. The CDR3 region has the DNA TGTGCCAGCACCCTAGGAGGAGCAAACACTGAAGCTTTCTTT. This sequence encodes CASTLGGANTEAFF.

This clone was detected only a few times. This chain uses TRBV27 with TRBJ1-5; D might be TRBD1 (5 bases). CDR3 length equals 18 residues. The germline gives CDR1 MNHEY, CDR2 SMNVEV (reference sequence). The ends were cut back, 5 bases at V and 3 bases at J, with 23 bases in the middle. The CDR3 here is CASSPLFGREVDNQPQHF. The CDR3 nucleotides are TGTGCCAGCAGTCCCCTTTTCGGCAGGGAAGTCGACAATCAGCCCCAGCATTTT.

This clone was picked up one time. The chain joins TRBV20-1 to TRBJ2-7; tentative D call: TRBD2 (6 bases). This CDR3 region has 14 residues. CDR1 is DFQATT and CDR2 is SNEGSKA in the germline V gene (reference sequence). V gave up 1 base and J gave up 5 bases, with 15 bases separating them. The CDR3 is CSARVPGGLDEQYF. The CDR3 DNA follows: TGCAGTGCTAGAGTACCCGGGGGTCTGGACGAGCAGTACTTC.

The gene calls are TRBV9 and TRBJ1-3, with unresolved D. In germline, CDR1 is SGDLS, CDR2 YYNGEE. V was clipped by 0 bases and J by 5 bases, with 9 bases between them. This CDR3 spans 14 amino acids. The CDR3 nucleotides read TGTGCCAGCAGCGTAGAGGGAATCAGAAACACCATATATTTT. Protein sequence: CASSVEGIRNTIYF.

This clone has a count of ten or more. The chain has TRBV19 and TRBJ1-2, with unresolved D. This CDR3 region has 13 residues. Trimming stripped 6 bases from V and 3 bases from J, with 11 bases between. The V gene's germline CDR1 is LNHDA and CDR2 SQIVND (reference sequence). For the CDR3, the DNA is TGTGCCAGTAGACCCGGGATGGACTATGGCTACACCTTC. Translation gives CASRPGMDYGYTF. Full variable domain (outside the CDR3, taken from reference TRBV19 and TRBJ1-2): DGGITQSPKYLFRKEGQNVTLSCEQNLNHDAMYWYRQDPGQGLRLIYYSQIVNDFQKGDIAEGYSVSREKKESFPLTVTSAQKNPTAFYLCASRPGMDYGYTFGSGTRLTVV.

Within the sample, this clone is medium-sized. V gene TRBV7-3 combines with J gene TRBJ2-7, with 7 bases fitting TRBD2. Unmatched junction bases numbered 7, after V lost 2 bases and J lost 0 bases. The CDR3 sequence is 16 residues long. Germline assignment: CDR1 SGHTA and CDR2 FQGTGA. The CDR3 sequence is CASSLWGASGSYEQYF. CDR3 DNA sequence: TGTGCCAGCAGCTTATGGGGAGCTAGCGGCTCCTACGAGCAGTACTTC.

This clone has a count of ten or more. This chain links TRBV6-1 with TRBJ2-3; 7 bases are a match to TRBD2. The V gene's germline CDR1 is MNHNS and CDR2 SASEGT. This CDR3 comprises 14 residues. The J segment lost 1 base and the V segment lost 6 bases, leaving 4 bases of the junction unmatched. CDR3 sequence reads: CASRRGEGTDTQYF. In DNA, the CDR3 is TGTGCCAGCAGACGGGGGGAAGGCACAGATACGCAGTATTTT.

This clone occurred many times. CDR3 coding DNA: TGTGCCATCAGTGAGATTAATGAAAAACTGTTTTTT. Its protein is CAISEINEKLFF. This chain joins TRBV10-3 and TRBJ1-4, with D unclear. V lost 2 bases, J lost 4 bases, and 2 bases lay in between. The germline gives CDR1 ENHRY, CDR2 SYGVKD. This CDR3 contains 12 residues.

In the case of this clone: Other nucleotide sequences from this sample produce the same CDR3. The chain carries TRBV7-2 and TRBJ2-5; weak D call: TRBD1 (6 bases). V shed 4 bases and J shed 3 bases, with 12 bases lying between them. Germline assignment: CDR1 SGHTA and CDR2 FQGNSA. There are 14 residues in the CDR3. DNA of the CDR3: TGTGCCAGCAGCTATTGGACAGTTGAAGAGACCCAGTACTTC. Its translation: CASSYWTVEETQYF.

There are many counts of this clone. V gene TRBV4-1 combines with J gene TRBJ2-1; TRBD2 might be the D (5 bases). From germline, CDR1 is MGHRA and CDR2 YSYEKL. The V gene lost 4 bases and the J gene lost 10 bases, with 20 bases spanning the gap. CDR3 length equals 15 residues. As DNA, the CDR3 is TGCGCCAGCAGCCCCTATTTGACTACCGGCCGGGAGCAGTTCTTC. Translated, it gives CASSPYLTTGREQFF.

The chain uses TRBV11-2 and TRBJ2-7; 7 nucleotides agree with TRBD1. The germline V gene encodes CDR1 SGHAT and CDR2 FQNNGV. V trimming: 3 bases; J trimming: 0 bases; junction bases outside the gene matches: 2. This CDR3 region has 14 residues. The CDR3 protein is CASSFAGGSYEQYF. The CDR3, as DNA: TGTGCCAGCAGCTTTGCAGGGGGCTCCTACGAGCAGTACTTC.

This chain uses TRBV9 with TRBJ1-3; D is ambiguous. The CDR3 has 15 residues. Germline loops: CDR1 SGDLS, CDR2 YYNGEE. With 0 bases removed from V and 0 bases from J, the gap between germline ends came to 7 bases. As DNA, the CDR3 is TGTGCCAGCAGCGTAGGTGGCAGCTCTGGAAACACCATATATTTT. Encoded protein: CASSVGGSSGNTIYF.

The chain joins TRBV20-1 to TRBJ1-1; maybe TRBD1 (5 bases). Per the germline V gene, CDR1 is DFQATT and CDR2 is SNEGSKA (reference sequence). This CDR3 has 12 amino acids. Trimming took 1 base from V and 6 from J, leaving 9 bases between them. CDR3 protein: CSARGREAEAFF. As DNA, the CDR3 is TGCAGTGCTAGAGGCAGGGAAGCTGAAGCTTTCTTT.

This clone was recorded a few times. The rearrangement joins TRBV28 to TRBJ2-3; D might be TRBD1 (6 bases). Germline V gene sequence: CDR1 MDHEN, CDR2 SYDVKM. V was cut by 7 bases and J by 2 bases, with 13 bases left in between. The CDR3 length is 14 residues. The DNA for the CDR3 is TGTGCCAGCAACCTACAGGGTTACACAGATACGCAGTATTTT. This encodes CASNLQGYTDTQYF.

This chain links TRBV10-2 with TRBJ1-2; D gene uncertain. Germline lookup yields CDR1 WSHSY and CDR2 SAAADI. The V end was cut by 3 bases, the J end by 3 bases, with 8 bases between. The CDR3 runs to 13 residues. Here the CDR3 reads CASSDSLDYGYTF. The CDR3 bases are TGCGCCAGCAGTGACTCACTTGACTATGGCTACACCTTC.

This clone was detected once. This rearrangement joins TRBV27 to TRBJ2-7, with D unclear. Germline V gives CDR1 MNHEY, CDR2 SMNVEV (reference sequence). The CDR3 runs to 15 residues. Trimming cost V 2 bases and J 3 bases, with 14 bases left between them. DNA of the CDR3: TGTGCCAGCAGTTTAGGCGCGTGTCTGGTCTACGAGCAGTACGTC. This encodes CASSLGACLVYEQYV.

This clone was detected ten times or more. The chain joins TRBV7-2 to TRBJ2-7; the D gene could be TRBD1 or TRBD2 (5 bases each). The CDR3 has 14 residues. Germline CDR1 reads SGHTA; CDR2 reads FQGNSA. V was shortened by 6 bases and J by 3 bases, with 15 bases between the two germline ends. CDR3 loop: CASSPGRVLYEQYF. CDR3 DNA: TGTGCCAGCAGTCCGGGGCGGGTGCTCTACGAGCAGTACTTC. Complete variable domain (other parts from reference TRBV7-2 and TRBJ2-7): GAGVSQSPSNKVTEKGKDVELRCDPISGHTALYWYRQSLGQGLEFLIYFQGNSAPDKSGLPSDRFSAERTGGSVSTLTIQRTQQEDSAVYLCASSPGRVLYEQYFGPGTRLTVT.

With regard to this clone: A much more abundant neighbour one base away suggests this may be a read error. The chain combines TRBV3-1 with TRBJ2-3; possible D gene TRBD2, 5 bases. Germline V gene data show CDR1 as LGHDT and CDR2 as YNNKEL (reference sequence). The CDR3 totals 16 residues. The CDR3 is CASSLRGAISTYTQYF. The CDR3 region has the DNA TGTGCCAGCAGCCTCCGGGGAGCCATTAGCACATATACGCAGTATTTT.

About this clone itself: With a much larger clone just one base away, this may be a read error. The genes are TRBV12-3 or TRBV12-4 and TRBJ2-7, with a weak D call TRBD1 (6 bases). The length of the CDR3 is 14 residues. The CDR3 DNA reads as TGCGCCAGCAGTTTGGAACCCCAGGGGTACGAGCAGTACTTC. Translating gives CASSLEPQGYEQYF.

The chain employs TRBV7-2 and TRBJ2-7, with TRBD2 matching 11 bases. This CDR3 has 15 amino acids. In germline, CDR1 is SGHTA, CDR2 FQGNSA. J gave up 4 bases and V 2 bases, and 4 bases lay outside the gene matches. The CDR3 nucleotides are TGTGCCAGCAGCTTAAGGACTAGCGGGTTGTACGAGCAGTACTTC. It translates to CASSLRTSGLYEQYF.

This clone was picked up many times. The J gene is TRBJ2-1, the V gene TRBV12-3 or TRBV12-4; possibly TRBD1 or TRBD2 for D (6 bases each). V was pared by 3 bases and J by 5 bases, with 20 bases between. CDR3 length equals 17 residues. The DNA for the CDR3 is TGTGCCAGCAGTTTTGGCCCCCACGGGGGACAAGACAATGAGCAGTTCTTC. It yields the protein CASSFGPHGGQDNEQFF.

This clone has more than one count but fewer than ten. This chain uses TRBV6-4 with TRBJ2-7; no firm D call. Germline CDR1 and CDR2: MRHNA and SNTAGT. The V end lost 0 bases, the J end lost 13 bases, and 19 bases lay between the germline ends. The CDR3 extends over 14 amino acids. DNA for the CDR3: TGTGCCAGCAGTGACTCCCCCAGTAATTCACCCCTCTACTTC. Protein product: CASSDSPSNSPLYF.

This clone is a singleton in its sample. V and J are TRBV11-2 and TRBJ2-1; 11 bases map to TRBD2. Germline trimming cut 5 bases from V and 4 bases from J; bases unmatched to any gene: 13. Germline V gene sequence: CDR1 SGHAT, CDR2 FQNNGV. The CDR3 consists of 18 residues. CDR3 in amino acids: CASSPQPLAGEGYNEQFF. CDR3 DNA: TGTGCCAGCAGCCCCCAGCCACTAGCGGGAGAGGGGTACAATGAGCAGTTCTTC.